Following are 16 T cell receptor beta chains from one sample sequenced in a study. TCRdb used MiXCR to reprocess the 5' RACE reads, holding one entry per CDR3 protein. The repertoire includes roughly 6,000 distinct CDR3 sequences, around 60% of them detected once, and 4.1% sits in the top ten. Sample: tumor-infiltrating memory CD4+ T cells sorted from the breast tumor. The subset is: memory CD4+ T cells, CD4+CD45RO+CD25-. The receptors originated from a female donor with breast cancer.

For this clonotype: At one of its ends the junction is not consistent with the germline gene, which may arise from a read error. This chain links TRBV7-7 with TRBJ2-5; D remains ambiguous. The CDR3 sequence is 13 residues long. Per the germline V gene, CDR1 is SSHAT and CDR2 is FNYEAQ (reference sequence). The DNA for the CDR3 is TGTGCTAGCAGCTTGGGTGTTGCTGAGACCCAGTACTTC. This sequence encodes CASSLGVAETQYF. Variable domain in full (rest from reference TRBV7-7 and TRBJ2-5): GAGVSQSPRYKVTKRGQDVTLRCDPISSHATLYWYQQALGQGPEFLTYFNYEAQPDKSGLPSDRFSAERPEGSISTLTIQRTEQRDSAMYRCASSLGVAETQYFGPGTRLLVL.

This clonotype was counted between two and nine times. The gene calls are TRBV12-3 or TRBV12-4 and TRBJ1-5; D remains unclear. The V end was cut by 3 bases, the J end by 4 bases, with 10 bases between. This CDR3 comprises 14 residues. The CDR3 here is CASSFLGENQPQHF. In DNA form, the CDR3 reads TGTGCCAGCAGTTTTTTAGGAGAGAATCAGCCCCAGCATTTT.

The chain employs TRBV20-1 and TRBJ1-6; the D is unclear. V dropped 4 bases and J dropped 9 bases, with 16 bases sitting between them. CDR3 size: 14 residues. Germline-derived CDR1 and CDR2 are DFQATT and SNEGSKA (reference sequence). The CDR3: CSAIPEGGSSPLHF. The CDR3, as DNA: TGCAGTGCTATACCCGAGGGTGGGAGTTCACCCCTCCACTTT.

There are a few counts of this clonotype. This chain joins TRBV5-1 and TRBJ1-2, with 8 nucleotides matching TRBD1. The CDR3 spans 18 residues. CDR1 and CDR2 (germline): SGHRS, YFSETQ. The ends lost 3 bases at V and 8 bases at J; junction bases unmatched: 21. CDR3 bases: TGCGCCAGCAGCTACCTATCAGCCCCGGGACAGGTTTCCAGCGGCTACACCTTC. This gives the protein CASSYLSAPGQVSSGYTF.

The chain employs TRBV6-1 and TRBJ1-2, with TRBD1 as a possible D gene (5 bases). In germline, CDR1 is MNHNS, CDR2 SASEGT. CDR3 length equals 15 residues. Trimming took 4 bases from V and 1 from J, leaving 13 bases between them. CDR3: CASSAEWGVNYGYTF. The CDR3 DNA is TGTGCCAGCAGTGCTGAGTGGGGGGTTAACTATGGCTACACCTTC.

The chain combines TRBV9 with TRBJ1-4, with 9 bases lining up with TRBD1. Germline values: CDR1 SGDLS, CDR2 YYNGEE. This CDR3 is 14 amino acids long. With 4 bases clipped from V and 8 bases from J, the junction kept 6 bases outside the gene matches. CDR3 DNA sequence: TGTGCCAGCAGCCCCGGGACAGGGTACGAAAAACTGTTTTTT. It codes for CASSPGTGYEKLFF.

V is TRBV7-9 and J is TRBJ2-1; D call uncertain. The CDR3 extends over 15 amino acids. V was clipped by 5 bases and J by 0 bases, with 11 bases between them. Germline V gene sequence: CDR1 SEHNR, CDR2 FQNEAQ (reference sequence). The CDR3 region has the DNA TGTGCCAGCAGCCGTCCGATCCTCTCCTACAATGAGCAGTTCTTC. Its protein product is CASSRPILSYNEQFF.

There are a few counts of this clonotype. The V gene is TRBV5-1, the J gene TRBJ2-1; TRBD2 matches 8 bases. Germline lookup yields CDR1 SGHRS and CDR2 YFSETQ. V trimming: 5 bases; J trimming: 2 bases; junction bases outside the gene matches: 6. This CDR3 has 15 amino acids. The CDR3 coding sequence is TGCGCCAGCAGAGTCGGGGGGGCCGCCTACAATGAGCAGTTCTTC. Its translation is CASRVGGAAYNEQFF.

The chain is built from TRBV29-1 and TRBJ2-5; 8 bases agree with TRBD1. The germline gives CDR1 SQVTM, CDR2 ANQGSEA. The CDR3 sequence is 12 residues long. The trim removed 4 bases at V and 4 bases at J, leaving 2 bases unmatched. This CDR3 reads CSVGTGTETQYF. The CDR3 DNA reads as TGCAGCGTTGGGACAGGGACAGAGACCCAGTACTTC.

This chain uses TRBV20-1 with TRBJ1-2; D gene ambiguous. CDR1 DFQATT and CDR2 SNEGSKA come from the germline V gene (reference sequence). Trimming pared 3 bases from V and 5 bases from J, leaving 13 bases between. The CDR3 contains 13 residues. For the CDR3, the DNA is TGCAGTGCTAGGGACTCCCGAGAATATGGCTACACCTTC. Translating it yields CSARDSREYGYTF.

This clonotype was picked up a small number of times. The chain couples TRBV29-1 to TRBJ2-5; D gene ambiguous. Trimming shortened V by 4 bases and J by 0 bases, and 6 bases separated the two germline ends. Germline loops: CDR1 SQVTM, CDR2 ANQGSEA. The CDR3 has 12 residues. CDR3 sequence (DNA): TGCAGCGTTGTGGCAGACCAAGAGACCCAGTACTTC. Protein product: CSVVADQETQYF.

The J gene is TRBJ2-7, the V gene TRBV29-1; 8 bases are a match to TRBD2. CDR1 and CDR2 from the germline V gene are SQVTM and ANQGSEA. The CDR3 totals 14 residues. J lost 2 bases, V lost 6 bases, and 9 bases had no gene match. CDR3 in amino acids: CSVRTSHNAYEQYF. As DNA, the CDR3 is TGCAGCGTCAGGACTAGCCACAACGCCTACGAGCAGTACTTC.

This sequence joins TRBV20-1 and TRBJ2-7, with 10 bases matching TRBD2. This CDR3 contains 14 residues. Germline CDR1 reads DFQATT; CDR2 reads SNEGSKA (reference sequence). The J segment lost 9 bases and the V segment lost 2 bases, leaving 10 bases of the junction unmatched. CDR3 amino acids: CSARTPSGGRVQYF. In DNA, the CDR3 is TGCAGTGCTAGAACTCCTAGCGGGGGAAGGGTGCAGTACTTC.

V gene TRBV5-1 combines with J gene TRBJ2-5, with 11 bases identical to TRBD1. V trimming: 0 bases; J trimming: 7 bases; junction bases outside the gene matches: 11. CDR3 size: 17 residues. Germline CDR1 SGHRS, CDR2 YFSETQ. The CDR3 reads CASSLGAGQGVSGTQYF. The DNA of the CDR3 is TGCGCCAGCAGCTTGGGAGCGGGACAGGGGGTCTCAGGGACCCAGTACTTC.

This clonotype has only a few counts. This chain links TRBV7-2 with TRBJ1-2; D is unresolved. Trimming removed 5 bases at V and 2 bases at J, with 12 bases between. Germline CDR1 is SGHTA and CDR2 is FQGNSA. The CDR3 contains 14 residues. CDR3 coding DNA: TGTGCCAGCAGCGGGAGGGTGGGAAACTATGGCTACACCTTC. As protein: CASSGRVGNYGYTF.

This rearrangement joins TRBV11-2 to TRBJ2-5, with TRBD1 identical over 7 bases. This CDR3 is 14 amino acids long. The germline CDR1 and CDR2 sequences are SGHAT and FQNNGV. The V gene end was trimmed by 5 bases and the J gene end by 4 bases; junction bases not matched to a gene: 7. The CDR3 nucleotides are TGTGCCAGCAGCCCACGGGACAGTTTAGAGACCCAGTACTTC. Its protein product is CASSPRDSLETQYF.